Many counts were recorded for the clone carrying this T cell receptor (beta chain). The antigen is unknown. Read sequence stops 3 residues before the CDR3 end, and the germline J gene provides the missing end. The sample originates from a study of T cell clonality in common variable immunodeficiency. Study outcomes and limitations: Compared with controls, CVID subjects had fewer shared TCRbeta clones. Fewer deletions and N-nucleotide insertions were reportedly seen in common variable immunodeficiency TCR beta sequences.

Both groups were predominantly of Caucasian heritage. Heparinized whole blood, roughly 5 to 9 ml, came from each donor. Germline CDR1 and CDR2: SGHRS and YFSETQ. The CDR3 runs to 14 residues. Trimming stripped 4 bases from V and 2 bases from J, with 12 bases between. The repertoire was sequenced with immunoSEQ multiplex PCR; TCRdb's copy has only in-frame clones and lacks some. The sample shows under 30,000 clones, none of them appearing just once. Sequencing was performed on peripheral blood mononuclear cells. This TCR was sampled from a person aged 18-70 years in good health. The V and J genes are TRBV5-1 and TRBJ1-1, with D possibly TRBD1 on 5 matching bases. Partial CDR3 DNA: TGCGCCAGCAGCCGAGACAGTTCTAACACTGAA. Its translation: CASSRDSSNTE. The whole CDR3 protein reads CASSRDSSNTEAFF.